These 8 T cell receptor beta chains originate from one sample sequenced in a study of blood T cell repertoires in COVID-19. Sequencing was performed with immunoSEQ multiplex PCR; in TCRdb, only in-frame clones are kept and a portion is missing. The top ten clones hold around 8% of a sample with around 290,000 clones, over 75% of them seen once. The sequenced material came from peripheral blood. Receptors were obtained from a woman aged 50 to 60 who had recovered from COVID-19.

The chain links TRBV7-2 to TRBJ2-1; TRBD2 matches 13 bases. The germline V gene has CDR1 SGHTA and CDR2 FQGNSA. The CDR3 has 15 amino acids. Losses at the gene ends were 5 bases for V and 9 bases for J; bases not matched to a gene: 7. CDR3 protein: CASSPWTSGSGEQFF. The DNA of the CDR3 is TGTGCCAGCAGCCCCTGGACTAGCGGGAGTGGTGAGCAGTTCTTC.

This clone was counted once. This rearrangement joins TRBV19 to TRBJ1-5; tentatively, D is TRBD1 (5 bases). The ends were cut back, 5 bases at V and 9 bases at J, with 20 bases in the middle. In germline, CDR1 is LNHDA, CDR2 SQIVND (reference sequence). The CDR3 spans 15 residues. This CDR3 is CASSPGGVRFWPQHF. CDR3 DNA: TGTGCCAGTAGTCCCGGGGGGGTTCGATTTTGGCCCCAGCATTTT.

This clone was counted only a few times. The chain recombines TRBV10-3 with TRBJ1-1; 7 positions match TRBD1. In germline, CDR1 is ENHRY, CDR2 SYGVKD. The CDR3 contains 13 residues. V shed 8 bases and J 1 base; nucleotides not matched to a gene: 4. This chain's CDR3 is CAIARGQNTEAFF. CDR3 bases: TGTGCCATCGCAAGGGGGCAGAACACTGAAGCTTTCTTT.

The J gene is TRBJ2-7, the V gene TRBV7-2, with D perhaps matching TRBD1 (6 bases). The length of the CDR3 is 15 residues. Germline CDR1 SGHTA, CDR2 FQGNSA. V was clipped by 5 bases and J by 2 bases, with 16 bases between them. This CDR3 reads CASSPNSGTTYEQYF. The CDR3 bases are TGTGCCAGCAGCCCAAACTCCGGGACAACCTACGAGCAGTACTTC.

This sequence joins TRBV28 and TRBJ1-1; possibly TRBD1 for D (5 bases). The V gene's germline CDR1 is MDHEN and CDR2 SYDVKM. CDR3 length: 13 residues. Here the CDR3 reads CAAGFGRDTEAFF. The DNA of the CDR3 is TGTGCGGCAGGGTTCGGTCGTGATACTGAAGCTTTCTTT.

V is TRBV5-4 and J is TRBJ2-1; D may be TRBD2 (6 bases). V shed 2 bases and J shed 2 bases, with 11 bases lying between them. The CDR3 sequence is 15 residues long. Germline V gene data show CDR1 as SGHNT and CDR2 as YYREEE (reference sequence). The CDR3 sequence: CASSLIGSPYNEQFF. In DNA, the CDR3 is TGTGCCAGCAGCTTAATCGGGAGCCCCTACAATGAGCAGTTCTTC.

The V gene is TRBV7-9, the J gene TRBJ2-7, with 7 bases fitting TRBD1. The length of the CDR3 is 17 residues. The germline V gene has CDR1 SEHNR and CDR2 FQNEAQ (reference sequence). Trimming cost V 1 base and J 2 bases; bases outside gene matches: 11. CDR3 sequence reads: CASSLVGQVKTTYEQYF. CDR3 coding DNA: TGTGCCAGCAGCTTAGTCGGACAGGTCAAGACTACCTACGAGCAGTACTTC.

The J gene is TRBJ2-1, the V gene TRBV2, with 11 bases aligning to TRBD1. This CDR3 spans 14 amino acids. CDR1 and CDR2 from the germline V gene are SNHLY and FYNNEI. V was pared by 6 bases and J by 4 bases, with 2 bases of the junction left unmatched. CDR3 sequence reads: CASRDRGLYNEQFF. For the CDR3, the DNA is TGTGCCAGCAGGGACAGGGGGCTTTACAATGAGCAGTTCTTC.